This T cell receptor (beta chain) was sequenced during a study of regulatory T cells in long-lasting Graves disease. Described time point: newly diagnosed GD, antithyroid drugs for less than 3 months. RNA isolated from PBMCs was used to make the TCR library. This clonotype has ten or more counts. Its antigen is unknown. The study, taken as a whole, reports: TCR diversity was lower in persistent than newly diagnosed Graves' disease. The study found TRBV28, TRBJ1-2 and TRBJ2-5 favored in persistent disease. New patients shared roughly 960 public clonotypes, and persistent patients shared more, with around 2,600.

For TCR beta, libraries came from iRepertoire HTBI primers and Arm-PCR of CDR3 regions. TCRdb processed the multiplex PCR reads anew with MiXCR; each CDR3 protein has one entry. In the table there are about 220,000 distinct CDR3 sequences, approximately 20% of which are singletons. The V and J ends lost 5 bases and 6 bases, in that order; junction bases with no gene match: 10. The CDR3 totals 16 residues. Looked up from germline, CDR1 is SGHTA and CDR2 is FQGNSA. V usage is TRBV7-2 and J usage is TRBJ1-6, with 7 nucleotides matching TRBD1. The TCR sequence derives from a female donor with Graves disease. The material was peripheral blood mononuclear cells (PBMCs), obtained at new diagnosis, from a patient treated with antithyroid drugs. Written as DNA, the CDR3 is TGTGCCAGCAGCCGTCGGTCGGGACAGATTAATTCACCCCTCCACTTT. It codes for CASSRRSGQINSPLHF. The complete variable domain, with remaining parts taken from reference TRBV7-2 and TRBJ1-6, reads GAGVSQSPSNKVTEKGKDVELRCDPISGHTALYWYRQSLGQGLEFLIYFQGNSAPDKSGLPSDRFSAERTGGSVSTLTIQRTQQEDSAVYLCASSRRSGQINSPLHFGNGTRLTVT.